The clone carrying this TCR beta chain was seen more than once but under ten times. Its cognate antigen is unknown. Using its own MiXCR run on the 5' RACE reads, TCRdb lists one record per CDR3 protein. The profile shows around 310,000 distinct CDR3 sequences, more than 8.5% of them singletons. This entry belongs to a study of T cells after yellow fever vaccination. Study-wide results and limits: Reappearance after the booster was observed for most primary-vaccination clones (96% CD4, roughly 88% CD8).

This CDR3 region has 15 residues. The V gene's germline CDR1 is MNHNS and CDR2 SASEGT. The junction had 9 bases not matched to a gene; V was cut back by 8 bases and J by 5 bases. V and J are TRBV6-1 and TRBJ2-5; the match to TRBD2 covers 12 bases. This material consisted of PBMCs, taken on the day of the first yellow fever vaccination. The receptor was isolated from a man aged 18 to 35 who received the YFV17D yellow fever vaccine. CDR3 residues: CASLGRGLAGETQYF. The CDR3 bases are TGTGCCAGCCTAGGGAGAGGACTAGCGGGGGAGACCCAGTACTTC.